These 11 T cell receptor beta chains were sequenced from one sample in a study of prognosis after radiotherapy for stage I lung cancer. Two-round multiplex PCR, the amplification method, yielded TCR beta CDR3 from genomic DNA. Initially, in first-round PCR, primers specific to each TRBV and TRBJ gene were used. TCRdb re-analysed the multiplex PCR reads in MiXCR, keeping a single row per CDR3 protein. The sample records more than 11,000 distinct CDR3 sequences, roughly 49% being singletons. The sample in question was PBMCs, obtained before or after stereotactic body radiation therapy (not recorded which). These receptors all stem from a donor over 45 with non-small cell lung cancer.

This clonotype was found many times. The gene calls are TRBV19 and TRBJ2-5, with TRBD1 as a possible D gene (6 bases). V lost 1 base and J lost 5, with 23 bases in between. Germline values: CDR1 LNHDA, CDR2 SQIVND (reference sequence). The CDR3 totals 18 residues. The chain's CDR3 is CASSIGPFRGGVLETQYF. As DNA, the CDR3 is TGTGCCAGTAGTATAGGCCCTTTCAGGGGCGGAGTCTTGGAGACCCAGTACTTC.

This clonotype was picked up many times. The chain couples TRBV12-3 or TRBV12-4 to TRBJ1-5; D not resolved. The CDR3 has 12 amino acids. V lost 3 bases to trimming and J lost 7 bases, with 7 bases between them. The CDR3 sequence is CASSFLRQPQHF. The CDR3 nucleotides read TGTGCCAGCAGTTTCCTTAGGCAGCCCCAGCATTTT.

This clonotype has more than one count but fewer than ten. One end of the junction is discordant with germline, which a read error may explain. The chain joins TRBV20-1 to TRBJ2-1; 16 bases align to TRBD2. Germline loops: CDR1 DFQATT, CDR2 SNEGSKA (reference sequence). This CDR3 is 18 amino acids long. The CDR3 is CSARAEGLAGGRYNEQLF. Here the CDR3 DNA reads TGCAGTGCTAGAGCAGAGGGACTAGCGGGGGGGAGATACAATGAGCAGCTCTTC.

In its sample, this clonotype was seen many times. A read error may be the cause here, since a much bigger clone is one base away. The chain uses TRBV5-1 and TRBJ2-1; the D is unclear. The CDR3 has 13 amino acids. Germline CDR1 is SGHRS and CDR2 is YFSETQ. The CDR3 sequence is CAGSSGSLNEQFF. The CDR3 bases are TGCGCCGGCAGCTCGGGCTCCCTCAATGAGCAGTTCTTC.

V gene TRBV28 combines with J gene TRBJ1-6; D possibly corresponds to TRBD1 (5 bases). CDR1 and CDR2 (germline): MDHEN, SYDVKM. V lost 6 bases and J lost 6, with 15 bases in between. The CDR3 is 15 amino acids. CDR3 amino acids: CASSPLGQGNSPLHF. CDR3 DNA: TGTGCCAGCAGCCCCTTGGGGCAGGGTAATTCACCCCTCCACTTT.

The chain carries TRBV27 and TRBJ2-3, with a tentative D call TRBD1 (5 bases). Germline lookup yields CDR1 MNHEY and CDR2 SMNVEV (reference sequence). V dropped 4 bases and J dropped 4 bases, with 24 bases sitting between them. The CDR3 totals 18 residues. The CDR3 DNA sequence: TGTGCCAGCAGTTACTCCTATGGTGGAAGATTGGGGCCAGATACGCAGTATTTT. Amino acids: CASSYSYGGRLGPDTQYF.

Turning to this clonotype: One junction end does not reproduce the germline sequence, and a read error may be involved. The chain couples TRBV28 to TRBJ2-2, with 12 bases identical to TRBD2. The CDR3 covers 16 residues. The germline CDR1 and CDR2 sequences are MDHEN and SYDVKM. The CDR3: CASMVLAGGGTGELFF. CDR3 nucleotides: TGTGCCAGCATGGTACTAGCGGGAGGAGGAACCGGCGAGCTGTTTTTT.

The chain couples TRBV19 to TRBJ2-7; 7 nucleotides agree with TRBD2. Trimming at V came to 8 bases and at J to 10 bases, leaving 20 bases not matched to a gene. The CDR3 consists of 15 residues. Germline V gene lookup returns CDR1 LNHDA and CDR2 SQIVND (reference sequence). CDR3 sequence: CASSRLSGVAVYQYF. CDR3 in DNA: TGTGCCAGTTCTAGACTCAGCGGGGTTGCTGTATATCAGTACTTC.

This clonotype has ten or more counts. The J gene is TRBJ1-5, the V gene TRBV6-1; 8 bases are a match to TRBD1. The junction had 9 bases not matched to a gene; V was cut back by 3 bases and J by 5 bases. In germline, CDR1 is MNHNS, CDR2 SASEGT. CDR3 size: 16 residues. CDR3 in DNA: TGTGCCAGCAGTGACCAGGGGGCGATTGTGGATCAGCCCCAGCATTTT. Its protein product is CASSDQGAIVDQPQHF.

This chain connects TRBV9 to TRBJ2-1; D call uncertain. V lost 4 bases and J 0 bases, leaving 5 bases between the germline ends. CDR3 length equals 13 residues. The germline CDR1 and CDR2 sequences are SGDLS and YYNGEE. CDR3 amino acids: CASSLSSYNEQFF. For the CDR3, the DNA is TGTGCCAGCAGCCTGAGCTCCTACAATGAGCAGTTCTTC.

The chain employs TRBV12-3 or TRBV12-4 and TRBJ1-2; a possible D gene is TRBD1 (6 bases). V lost 4 bases to trimming and J lost 7 bases, with 13 bases between them. CDR3 length: 13 amino acids. The CDR3 nucleotides are TGTGCCAGCAGTTACAGGGCCACGGGTGGCTACACCTTC. Its translation: CASSYRATGGYTF.